The entry below gives a single T cell receptor beta chain sequence along with its context. What it binds is not known. Sequenced by immunoSEQ multiplex PCR; TCRdb stores in-frame clones only, minus some. The repertoire holds roughly 500,000 clones, with 89% as singletons. This entry comes from a study of Ad26.COV2.S vaccination and SARS-CoV-2 variants. On the study more broadly: Recipients of Ad26.COV2.S got it intramuscularly, once or twice 56 days apart.

The sample's treatment: some 20 received Ad26.COV2.S at low or high dose, single or two shots; about 5 received placebo; per-sample allocation not given. The study sampled participants on day 63 after the first vaccine or placebo injection. Boston supplied an adult donor aged 18-55 years. Expressing Wuhan-strain SARS-CoV-2 spike, an Ad26 vector served as the vaccine. Study results and limitations: Vaccinees showed greater spike-specific TCR breadth than placebo recipients.

There are 15 residues in the CDR3. V gave up 0 bases and J gave up 1 base, with 10 bases separating them. Germline CDR1 is SGHVS and CDR2 is FNYEAQ. The sequences come from peripheral blood, collected in a trial of Ad26.COV2.S vaccine versus placebo. This chain connects TRBV7-6 to TRBJ2-7, with unresolved D. The receptor was isolated from a person between 18 and 65 years old who received the Ad26.COV2.S COVID-19 vaccine or a placebo. CDR3 residues: CASSLAGLGSYEQYF. CDR3 DNA: TGTGCCAGCAGCTTAGCGGGGTTGGGATCCTACGAGCAGTACTTC. Filled out from reference TRBV7-6 and TRBJ2-7, the complete variable domain reads GAGVSQSPRYKVTKRGQDVALRCDPISGHVSLYWYRQALGQGPEFLTYFNYEAQQDKSGLPNDRFSAERPEGSISTLTIQRTEQRDSAMYRCASSLAGLGSYEQYFGPGTRLTVT.